Shown below are 18 T cell receptor beta chains from a single sample sequenced in a study of blood T cell repertoires in COVID-19. The data were produced by immunoSEQ multiplex PCR, yet TCRdb's version contains in-frame clones alone and is incomplete. The sample includes approximately 160,000 clones, about three quarters seen only once; the top ten take approximately 3%. Sequences were obtained from peripheral blood. These receptors all come from a man between 65 and 85 years old with acute or convalescent COVID-19.

This rearrangement joins TRBV28 to TRBJ1-4; 7 positions agree with TRBD1. The CDR3 consists of 15 residues. Unmatched junction bases numbered 2, after V lost 4 bases and J lost 0 bases. Germline CDR1 MDHEN, CDR2 SYDVKM. Here the CDR3 DNA reads TGTGCCAGCAGTTATCAGGGGGCAACTAATGAAAAACTGTTTTTT. Amino acid sequence: CASSYQGATNEKLFF. Full variable domain (rest looked up from reference TRBV28 and TRBJ1-4): DVKVTQSSRYLVKRTGEKVFLECVQDMDHENMFWYRQDPGLGLRLIYFSYDVKMKEKGDIPEGYSVSREKKERFSLILESASTNQTSMYLCASSYQGATNEKLFFGSGTQLSVL.

This chain uses TRBV27 with TRBJ2-7; 8 bases map to TRBD1. CDR1 and CDR2 (germline): MNHEY, SMNVEV (reference sequence). The CDR3 extends over 15 amino acids. Unmatched junction bases numbered 9, after V lost 5 bases and J lost 3 bases. The DNA for the CDR3 is TGTGCCAGCAGTCCATACACGACAGGGGACTACGAGCAGTACTTC. Amino acid sequence: CASSPYTTGDYEQYF.

V usage is TRBV28 and J usage is TRBJ1-1; D not certain. CDR3 length: 14 amino acids. V shed 6 bases and J shed 0 bases, with 11 bases lying between them. The germline gives CDR1 MDHEN, CDR2 SYDVKM. The CDR3 DNA is TGTGCCAGCAGCATAAGGAGCCTGAACACTGAAGCTTTCTTT. Residues: CASSIRSLNTEAFF.

The chain combines TRBV5-6 with TRBJ2-5; possible D gene TRBD2, 6 bases. CDR1 is SGHDT, CDR2 YYEEEE, per germline. V was clipped by 2 bases and J by 1 base, with 15 bases between them. The CDR3 has 16 amino acids. The CDR3 protein is CASSLNGRGVQETQYF. The CDR3 DNA reads TGTGCCAGCAGCTTAAATGGGCGCGGGGTCCAAGAGACCCAGTACTTC.

This clone turned up a few times. Within the sample, other DNA sequences also encode this same CDR3. J is TRBJ2-7 and V is TRBV6-5; 12 positions agree with TRBD1. Trimming cost V 0 bases and J 4 bases; bases outside gene matches: 1. The germline CDR1 and CDR2 sequences are MNHEY and SVGAGI. CDR3 length: 15 residues. The CDR3 loop is CASSYSGQGAYEQYF. The CDR3 coding sequence is TGTGCCAGCAGTTACTCGGGACAGGGGGCTTACGAGCAGTACTTC.

This clone showed up just once. V and J are TRBV19 and TRBJ1-1, with D possibly TRBD1 on 5 matching bases. Trimming pared 4 bases from V and 2 bases from J, leaving 11 bases between. Per the germline V gene, CDR1 is LNHDA and CDR2 is SQIVND (reference sequence). This CDR3 spans 14 amino acids. CDR3 amino acids: CASSTRGYNTEAFF. CDR3 sequence (DNA): TGTGCCAGTAGTACTAGGGGTTACAACACTGAAGCTTTCTTT.

The chain combines TRBV28 with TRBJ2-6; 8 bases fit TRBD1. Germline V gene sequence: CDR1 MDHEN, CDR2 SYDVKM. V lost 5 bases to trimming and J lost 2 bases; unmatched junction nucleotides: 2. The CDR3 runs 15 residues. CDR3 DNA: TGTGCCAGCAGTCGGACAGGGACTGGGGCCAACGTCCTGACTTTC. Its translation: CASSRTGTGANVLTF. Filled out from reference TRBV28 and TRBJ2-6, the complete variable domain reads DVKVTQSSRYLVKRTGEKVFLECVQDMDHENMFWYRQDPGLGLRLIYFSYDVKMKEKGDIPEGYSVSREKKERFSLILESASTNQTSMYLCASSRTGTGANVLTFGAGSRLTVL.

The CDR3 DNA reads as TGTGCCAGCAGCTTAGCGGACAGGGGGCGCTACTACGAGCAGTACTTC. Translation gives CASSLADRGRYYEQYF. The chain joins TRBV7-7 to TRBJ2-7; 11 bases are shared with TRBD1. With 0 bases clipped from V and 3 bases from J, the junction kept 4 bases outside the gene matches. CDR3 length equals 16 residues. The V gene's germline CDR1 is SSHAT and CDR2 FNYEAQ (reference sequence).

This clone appeared a few times. V gene TRBV19 combines with J gene TRBJ1-1; D perhaps matches TRBD1 (6 bases). This CDR3 comprises 14 residues. Germline-derived CDR1 and CDR2 are LNHDA and SQIVND (reference sequence). Trimming removed 3 bases at V and 1 base at J, with 9 bases between. The CDR3 sequence: CASSIPGQNTEAFF. The CDR3 coding sequence is TGTGCCAGTAGTATCCCGGGACAGAACACTGAAGCTTTCTTT.

The chain joins TRBV5-1 to TRBJ2-1; D possibly corresponds to TRBD2 (6 bases). V shed 0 bases and J shed 9 bases, with 13 bases lying between them. The CDR3 loop spans 14 amino acids. The germline CDR1 and CDR2 sequences are SGHRS and YFSETQ. CDR3 loop: CASSLGSEEGEQFF. DNA of the CDR3: TGCGCCAGCAGCTTGGGTAGCGAGGAGGGTGAGCAGTTCTTC. Supplemented by reference TRBV5-1 and TRBJ2-1, the full variable domain reads KAGVTQTPRYLIKTRGQQVTLSCSPISGHRSVSWYQQTPGQGLQFLFEYFSETQRNKGNFPGRFSGRQFSNSRSEMNVSTLELGDSALYLCASSLGSEEGEQFFGPGTRLTVL.

Turning to this clone: This CDR3 is also generated by other DNA sequences in the sample. This rearrangement joins TRBV7-9 to TRBJ2-3; D call uncertain. The CDR3 runs to 13 residues. CDR1 SEHNR and CDR2 FQNEAQ come from the germline V gene (reference sequence). The ends were cut back, 2 bases at V and 2 bases at J, with 5 bases in the middle. The CDR3 here is CASSLLSTDTQYF. Written as DNA, the CDR3 is TGTGCCAGCAGCTTACTTTCCACAGATACGCAGTATTTT.

V gene TRBV5-1 combines with J gene TRBJ2-2; 7 bases are a match to TRBD1. Germline trimming cut 4 bases from V and 4 bases from J; bases unmatched to any gene: 7. Germline loops: CDR1 SGHRS, CDR2 YFSETQ. CDR3 length equals 15 residues. For the CDR3, the DNA is TGCGCCAGCAGCGTACAGGGGATACCCACCGGGGAGCTGTTTTTT. This encodes CASSVQGIPTGELFF. The complete variable domain, with remaining parts taken from reference TRBV5-1 and TRBJ2-2, reads KAGVTQTPRYLIKTRGQQVTLSCSPISGHRSVSWYQQTPGQGLQFLFEYFSETQRNKGNFPGRFSGRQFSNSRSEMNVSTLELGDSALYLCASSVQGIPTGELFFGEGSRLTVL.

This clone is a singleton in its sample. V gene TRBV3-1 (or the pseudogene TRBV3-2) combines with J gene TRBJ2-7, with 9 positions matching TRBD1. This CDR3 contains 14 residues. V was clipped by 1 base and J by 5 bases; unmatched bases: 3. Germline V lookup: CDR1 LGHDT, CDR2 YNNKEL (reference sequence). The CDR3: CASSQAQGADEQYF. CDR3 DNA sequence: TGTGCCAGCAGCCAAGCACAGGGGGCAGACGAGCAGTACTTC.

The V call is TRBV5-1, the J call TRBJ2-5, with 7 positions matching TRBD2. CDR3 length: 15 amino acids. V lost 0 bases to trimming and J lost 5 bases; unmatched junction nucleotides: 7. Germline V gene data show CDR1 as SGHRS and CDR2 as YFSETQ. CDR3 in amino acids: CASSLVGGRRETQYF. The CDR3 bases are TGCGCCAGCAGCTTGGTAGGCGGGAGAAGGGAGACCCAGTACTTC.

V gene TRBV24-1 combines with J gene TRBJ2-1; a possible D gene is TRBD1 (5 bases). Germline-derived CDR1 and CDR2 are KGHDR and SFDVKD. The V end was cut by 4 bases, the J end by 2 bases, with 8 bases between. This CDR3 has 14 residues. The CDR3 loop is CATSEKGTYNEQFF. The CDR3 DNA sequence: TGTGCCACCAGTGAGAAGGGGACCTACAATGAGCAGTTCTTC.

This rearrangement joins TRBV12-5 to TRBJ2-3, with 11 bases lining up with TRBD1. V lost 5 bases to trimming and J lost 9 bases; unmatched junction nucleotides: 22. The length of the CDR3 is 19 residues. Germline-derived CDR1 and CDR2 are LGHNT and FRNRAP. The CDR3 DNA follows: TGTGCTAGTGGTGAACCCCCCGGGACAGGGGGAAAGCACAGGGTGACGCAGTATTTT. This encodes CASGEPPGTGGKHRVTQYF.

In its sample, this clone was seen once. The rearrangement uses TRBV3-1 (or the pseudogene TRBV3-2) and TRBJ2-7; 7 nucleotides align to TRBD2. The germline V gene encodes CDR1 LGHDT and CDR2 YNNKEL (reference sequence). The CDR3 sequence is 15 residues long. The J segment lost 4 bases and the V segment lost 0 bases, leaving 6 bases of the junction unmatched. The CDR3 loop is CASSQDLGLGYEQYF. In DNA, the CDR3 is TGTGCCAGCAGCCAAGATCTAGGACTAGGTTACGAGCAGTACTTC.

V and J are TRBV7-6 and TRBJ2-3, with D possibly TRBD2 on 6 matching bases. The CDR3 runs 15 residues. Germline V gene lookup returns CDR1 SGHVS and CDR2 FNYEAQ. The V end was cut by 3 bases, the J end by 0 bases, with 10 bases between. In DNA, the CDR3 is TGTGCCAGCAGCTTCGGGAGTGCTAGCACAGATACGCAGTATTTT. Residues: CASSFGSASTDTQYF.